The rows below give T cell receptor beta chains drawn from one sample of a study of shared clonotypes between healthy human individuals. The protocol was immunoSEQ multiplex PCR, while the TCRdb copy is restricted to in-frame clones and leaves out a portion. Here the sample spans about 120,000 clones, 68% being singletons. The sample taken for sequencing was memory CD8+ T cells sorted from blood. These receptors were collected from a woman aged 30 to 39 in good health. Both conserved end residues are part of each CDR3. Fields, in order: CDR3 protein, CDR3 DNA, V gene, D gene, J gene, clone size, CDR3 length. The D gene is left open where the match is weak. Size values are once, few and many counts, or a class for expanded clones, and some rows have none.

CDR3 protein: CASSEGASSGDEQFF
CDR3 DNA: TGCGCCAGCAGTGAGGGGGCTAGCAGTGGGGATGAGCAGTTCTTC
V gene: TRBV10-2
D gene: NA
J gene: TRBJ2-1
clone size: NA
CDR3 length: 15

CDR3 protein: CASSLAEKNTEAFF
CDR3 DNA: TGTGCCAGCAGCTTAGCCGAAAAAAACACTGAAGCTTTCTTT
V gene: TRBV7-9
D gene: NA
J gene: TRBJ1-1
clone size: once
CDR3 length: 14

CDR3 protein: CASSAGTPYNEQFF
CDR3 DNA: TGCGCCAGCAGTGCGGGAACCCCCTACAATGAGCAGTTCTTC
V gene: TRBV10-1
D gene: NA
J gene: TRBJ2-1
clone size: NA
CDR3 length: 14

CDR3 protein: CASSRYALAGAYEQYF
CDR3 DNA: TGCGCCAGCAGCCGCTATGCACTAGCGGGAGCCTACGAGCAGTACTTC
V gene: TRBV4-1
D gene: TRBD2
J gene: TRBJ2-7
clone size: NA
CDR3 length: 16

CDR3 protein: CASSPKGTEAFF
CDR3 DNA: TGTGCCAGCAGTCCAAAGGGGACTGAAGCTTTCTTT
V gene: TRBV27
D gene: NA
J gene: TRBJ1-1
clone size: NA
CDR3 length: 12

CDR3 protein: CASSDGRGNQPQHF
CDR3 DNA: TGTGCCAGCAGTGACGGGAGGGGCAATCAGCCCCAGCATTTT
V gene: TRBV25-1
D gene: NA
J gene: TRBJ1-5
clone size: few
CDR3 length: 14

CDR3 protein: CASSSLGESPYEQYF
CDR3 DNA: TGTGCCAGCAGTTCTCTAGGGGAGAGCCCCTACGAGCAGTACTTC
V gene: TRBV28
D gene: NA
J gene: TRBJ2-7
clone size: NA
CDR3 length: 15

CDR3 protein: CASSAGAGANVLTF
CDR3 DNA: TGCGCCAGCAGTGCGGGGGCTGGGGCCAACGTCCTGACTTTC
V gene: TRBV10-1
D gene: NA
J gene: TRBJ2-6
clone size: NA
CDR3 length: 14

CDR3 protein: CASSLLGDEQFF
CDR3 DNA: TGTGCCAGCAGTTTATTAGGGGATGAGCAGTTCTTC
V gene: TRBV27
D gene: NA
J gene: TRBJ2-1
clone size: NA
CDR3 length: 12

CDR3 protein: CASSLAPGLAGGPYNEQFF
CDR3 DNA: TGTGCCAGCAGCTTAGCGCCGGGACTAGCGGGAGGCCCCTACAATGAGCAGTTCTTC
V gene: TRBV11-2
D gene: TRBD2
J gene: TRBJ2-1
clone size: NA
CDR3 length: 19

CDR3 protein: CASSVIEGHGNEQFF
CDR3 DNA: TGTGCCAGCAGTGTTATTGAGGGCCATGGCAATGAGCAGTTCTTC
V gene: TRBV6-4
D gene: NA
J gene: TRBJ2-1
clone size: NA
CDR3 length: 15

CDR3 protein: CASSEPTGGFREKLFF
CDR3 DNA: TGTGCCAGCAGTGAGCCTACAGGGGGCTTTCGTGAAAAACTGTTTTTT
V gene: TRBV25-1
D gene: TRBD1
J gene: TRBJ1-4
clone size: NA
CDR3 length: 16

CDR3 protein: CSVQDGSNTIYF
CDR3 DNA: TGCAGCGTCCAGGACGGTAGTAACACCATATATTTT
V gene: TRBV29-1
D gene: NA
J gene: TRBJ1-3
clone size: NA
CDR3 length: 12

CDR3 protein: CASRGGSGSPLHF
CDR3 DNA: TGTGCCAGCAGGGGGGGCAGTGGATCACCCCTCCACTTT
V gene: TRBV9
D gene: NA
J gene: TRBJ1-6
clone size: many
CDR3 length: 13

CDR3 protein: CASSLLQGPEKLFF
CDR3 DNA: TGTGCCAGCAGCTTGTTACAGGGGCCTGAAAAACTGTTTTTT
V gene: TRBV5-6
D gene: TRBD1
J gene: TRBJ1-4
clone size: NA
CDR3 length: 14

CDR3 protein: CASSVGLAGVRETQYF
CDR3 DNA: TGTGCCAGCAGCGTCGGACTAGCGGGAGTGAGAGAGACCCAGTACTTC
V gene: TRBV7-9
D gene: TRBD2
J gene: TRBJ2-5
clone size: NA
CDR3 length: 16

CDR3 protein: CASYSGVENTGELFF
CDR3 DNA: TGCGCCAGCTATTCTGGGGTAGAGAACACCGGGGAGCTGTTTTTT
V gene: TRBV5-1
D gene: NA
J gene: TRBJ2-2
clone size: NA
CDR3 length: 15

CDR3 protein: CSFGRLNTEAFF
CDR3 DNA: TGCAGCTTTGGCCGATTGAACACTGAAGCTTTCTTT
V gene: TRBV29-1
D gene: NA
J gene: TRBJ1-1
clone size: NA
CDR3 length: 12

CDR3 protein: CASSYSADRDNQPQHF
CDR3 DNA: TGTGCCAGCAGTTACTCCGCGGACAGGGATAATCAGCCCCAGCATTTT
V gene: TRBV6-6
D gene: TRBD1
J gene: TRBJ1-5
clone size: few
CDR3 length: 16

CDR3 protein: CAWSGVGRNSYEQYF
CDR3 DNA: TGTGCCTGGAGTGGGGTCGGTCGGAACTCCTACGAGCAGTACTTC
V gene: TRBV30
D gene: NA
J gene: TRBJ2-7
clone size: NA
CDR3 length: 15

CDR3 protein: CASSFFPTGSETQYF
CDR3 DNA: TGTGCCAGCAGCTTCTTTCCGACAGGGTCAGAGACCCAGTACTTC
V gene: TRBV7-9
D gene: TRBD1
J gene: TRBJ2-5
clone size: NA
CDR3 length: 15

CDR3 protein: CASSDLSTGSYNEQFF
CDR3 DNA: TGTGCCAGCAGCGACCTTTCTACAGGGTCATACAATGAGCAGTTCTTC
V gene: TRBV7-9
D gene: NA
J gene: TRBJ2-1
clone size: NA
CDR3 length: 16

CDR3 protein: CASSSQGYGYTF
CDR3 DNA: TGTGCCAGCAGCTCCCAAGGTTATGGCTACACCTTC
V gene: TRBV7-9
D gene: NA
J gene: TRBJ1-2
clone size: NA
CDR3 length: 12

CDR3 protein: CASSDTSGHEPYEQYF
CDR3 DNA: TGTGCCAGCAGTGATACTAGCGGGCATGAGCCCTACGAGCAGTACTTC
V gene: TRBV2
D gene: TRBD2
J gene: TRBJ2-7
clone size: NA
CDR3 length: 16

CDR3 protein: CASRTGGNEQFF
CDR3 DNA: TGTGCCAGCCGGACAGGGGGCAATGAGCAGTTCTTC
V gene: TRBV6-5
D gene: TRBD1
J gene: TRBJ2-1
clone size: NA
CDR3 length: 12

CDR3 protein: CASKGGANYGYTF
CDR3 DNA: TGCGCCAGCAAGGGAGGAGCTAACTATGGCTACACCTTC
V gene: TRBV5-1
D gene: NA
J gene: TRBJ1-2
clone size: NA
CDR3 length: 13

CDR3 protein: CASSESFGGTGELFF
CDR3 DNA: TGTGCCAGCAGTGAGTCCTTTGGAGGGACCGGGGAGCTGTTTTTT
V gene: TRBV6-1
D gene: NA
J gene: TRBJ2-2
clone size: NA
CDR3 length: 15

CDR3 protein: CASSFQTGRQPQHF
CDR3 DNA: TGTGCCAGCAGTTTCCAGACAGGGCGCCAGCCCCAGCATTTT
V gene: TRBV28
D gene: TRBD1
J gene: TRBJ1-5
clone size: NA
CDR3 length: 14

CDR3 protein: CASKYDGNQPQHF
CDR3 DNA: TGTGCCAGCAAATACGACGGCAATCAGCCCCAGCATTTT
V gene: TRBV2
D gene: NA
J gene: TRBJ1-5
clone size: NA
CDR3 length: 13

CDR3 protein: CAISALDRAFRGYTF
CDR3 DNA: TGTGCCATCAGTGCCTTGGACAGGGCGTTTCGAGGCTACACCTTC
V gene: TRBV10-3
D gene: TRBD1
J gene: TRBJ1-2
clone size: NA
CDR3 length: 15

CDR3 protein: CASSPGSSEQFF
CDR3 DNA: TGTGCCAGCAGCCCGGGGTCGAGTGAGCAGTTCTTC
V gene: TRBV25-1
D gene: NA
J gene: TRBJ2-1
clone size: few
CDR3 length: 12

CDR3 protein: CASSPRRMGQKLAKNIQYF
CDR3 DNA: TGTGCCAGCAGCCCAAGGAGGATGGGACAGAAACTAGCCAAAAACATTCAGTACTTC
V gene: TRBV21-1
D gene: NA
J gene: TRBJ2-4
clone size: few
CDR3 length: 19

CDR3 protein: CASSATGRSYEQYF
CDR3 DNA: TGTGCCAGCAGCGCGACAGGGAGGTCCTACGAGCAGTACTTC
V gene: TRBV5-6
D gene: NA
J gene: TRBJ2-7
clone size: NA
CDR3 length: 14

CDR3 protein: CASSFVGAYEQYF
CDR3 DNA: TGTGCCAGCAGTTTTGTGGGGGCCTACGAGCAGTACTTC
V gene: TRBV28
D gene: NA
J gene: TRBJ2-7
clone size: NA
CDR3 length: 13

CDR3 protein: CASTRVREGPYEQYF
CDR3 DNA: TGTGCCAGCACCCGGGTGCGGGAGGGACCCTACGAGCAGTACTTC
V gene: TRBV28
D gene: TRBD2
J gene: TRBJ2-7
clone size: NA
CDR3 length: 15

CDR3 protein: CASSQGQGIYGYTF
CDR3 DNA: TGCGCCAGCAGCCAGGGACAGGGGATCTATGGCTACACCTTC
V gene: TRBV4-1
D gene: TRBD1
J gene: TRBJ1-2
clone size: NA
CDR3 length: 14

CDR3 protein: CASSYSLQYNEQFF
CDR3 DNA: TGTGCCAGCAGTTACTCCTTACAGTACAATGAGCAGTTCTTC
V gene: TRBV6-5
D gene: NA
J gene: TRBJ2-1
clone size: NA
CDR3 length: 14

CDR3 protein: CASSSYWGLVLAGELFF
CDR3 DNA: TGTGCCAGCAGCTCCTATTGGGGACTAGTTCTCGCCGGGGAGCTGTTTTTT
V gene: TRBV9
D gene: TRBD2
J gene: TRBJ2-2
clone size: once
CDR3 length: 17

CDR3 protein: CASRLPAGHQPQHF
CDR3 DNA: TGTGCCAGCAGACTCCCGGCAGGGCATCAGCCCCAGCATTTT
V gene: TRBV6-4
D gene: NA
J gene: TRBJ1-5
clone size: NA
CDR3 length: 14

CDR3 protein: CASSPTDRGKGKWQFF
CDR3 DNA: TGCGCCAGCAGCCCTACGGACAGGGGTAAGGGGAAGTGGCAGTTCTTC
V gene: TRBV5-1
D gene: TRBD1
J gene: TRBJ2-1
clone size: few
CDR3 length: 16

CDR3 protein: CASAIIPGGSYEQYF
CDR3 DNA: TGTGCCAGCGCAATAATCCCAGGGGGTTCCTACGAGCAGTACTTC
V gene: TRBV5-6
D gene: TRBD1
J gene: TRBJ2-7
clone size: NA
CDR3 length: 15

CDR3 protein: CASKFGPNTEAFF
CDR3 DNA: TGTGCCAGCAAATTCGGGCCGAACACTGAAGCTTTCTTT
V gene: TRBV5-5
D gene: NA
J gene: TRBJ1-1
clone size: NA
CDR3 length: 13